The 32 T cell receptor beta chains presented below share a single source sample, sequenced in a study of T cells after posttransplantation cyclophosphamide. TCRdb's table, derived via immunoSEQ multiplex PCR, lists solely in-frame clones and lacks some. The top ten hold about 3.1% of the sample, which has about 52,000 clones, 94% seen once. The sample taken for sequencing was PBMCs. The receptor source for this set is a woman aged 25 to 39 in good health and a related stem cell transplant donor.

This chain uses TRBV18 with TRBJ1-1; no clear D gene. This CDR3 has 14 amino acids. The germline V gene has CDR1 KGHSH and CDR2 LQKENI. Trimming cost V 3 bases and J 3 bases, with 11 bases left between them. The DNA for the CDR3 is TGTGCCAGCTCACCCGCGGCACGGGACACTGAAGCTTTCTTT. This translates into CASSPAARDTEAFF.

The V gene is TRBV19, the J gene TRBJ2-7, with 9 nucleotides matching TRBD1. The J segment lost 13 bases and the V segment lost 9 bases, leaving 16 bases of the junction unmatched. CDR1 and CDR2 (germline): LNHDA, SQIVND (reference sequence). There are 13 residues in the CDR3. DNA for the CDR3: TGTGCCAGCAACCGGGACAGGGATTCTCCCCGATACTTC. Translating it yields CASNRDRDSPRYF.

CDR3 residues: CASSRGMPGQPQHF. CDR3 in DNA: TGCGCCAGCAGCAGGGGGATGCCAGGCCAGCCCCAGCATTTT. The chain combines TRBV5-1 with TRBJ1-5, with a weak D call TRBD1 (6 bases). The V end was cut by 4 bases, the J end by 7 bases, with 15 bases between. The germline gives CDR1 SGHRS, CDR2 YFSETQ. The CDR3 totals 14 residues.

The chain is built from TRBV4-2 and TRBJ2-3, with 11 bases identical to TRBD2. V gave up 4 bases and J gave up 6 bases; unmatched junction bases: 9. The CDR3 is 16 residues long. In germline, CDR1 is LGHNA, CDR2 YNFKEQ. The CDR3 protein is CASSPLTSGVTDTQYF. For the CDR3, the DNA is TGTGCCAGCAGCCCACTGACTAGCGGGGTCACTGATACGCAGTATTTT.

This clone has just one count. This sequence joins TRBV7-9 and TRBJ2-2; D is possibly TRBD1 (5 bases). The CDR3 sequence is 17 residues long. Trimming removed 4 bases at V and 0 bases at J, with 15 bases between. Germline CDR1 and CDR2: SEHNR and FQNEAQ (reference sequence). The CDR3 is CASSSPQGATNTGELFF. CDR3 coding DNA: TGTGCCAGCAGCTCTCCCCAAGGGGCTACGAACACCGGGGAGCTGTTTTTT.

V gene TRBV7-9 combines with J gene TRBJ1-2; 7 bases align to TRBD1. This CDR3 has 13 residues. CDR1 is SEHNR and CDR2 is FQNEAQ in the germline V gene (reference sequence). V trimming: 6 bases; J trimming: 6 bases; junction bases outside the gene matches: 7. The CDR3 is CASSQQGRDGYTF. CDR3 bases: TGTGCCAGCAGTCAACAGGGGCGGGATGGCTACACCTTC.

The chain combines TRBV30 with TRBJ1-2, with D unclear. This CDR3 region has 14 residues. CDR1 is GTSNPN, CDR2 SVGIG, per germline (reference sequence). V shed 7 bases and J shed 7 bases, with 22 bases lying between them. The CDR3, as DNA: TGTGCCTCCTTTTCCGAGCTAAGAATCGGTGGCTACACCTTC. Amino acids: CASFSELRIGGYTF.

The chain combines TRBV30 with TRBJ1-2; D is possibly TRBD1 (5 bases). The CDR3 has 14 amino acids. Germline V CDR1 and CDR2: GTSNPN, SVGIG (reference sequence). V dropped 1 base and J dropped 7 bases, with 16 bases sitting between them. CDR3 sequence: CAWSGARTSGGYTF. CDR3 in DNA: TGTGCCTGGAGTGGGGCTCGGACATCAGGTGGCTACACCTTC.

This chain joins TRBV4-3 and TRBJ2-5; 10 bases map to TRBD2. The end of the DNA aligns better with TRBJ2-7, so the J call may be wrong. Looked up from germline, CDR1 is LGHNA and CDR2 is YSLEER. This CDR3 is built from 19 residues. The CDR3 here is CASSQGAVAGGRENYEQYF. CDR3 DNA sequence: TGCGCCAGCAGCCAAGGTGCGGTAGCGGGGGGTCGGGAGAACTACGAGCAGTACTTC.

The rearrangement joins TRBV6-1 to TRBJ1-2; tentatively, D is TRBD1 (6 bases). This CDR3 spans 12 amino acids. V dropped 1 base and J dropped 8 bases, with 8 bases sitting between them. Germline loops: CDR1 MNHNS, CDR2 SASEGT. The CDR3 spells CASSEVGGGYTF. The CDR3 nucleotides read TGTGCCAGCAGTGAAGTAGGGGGAGGCTACACCTTC.

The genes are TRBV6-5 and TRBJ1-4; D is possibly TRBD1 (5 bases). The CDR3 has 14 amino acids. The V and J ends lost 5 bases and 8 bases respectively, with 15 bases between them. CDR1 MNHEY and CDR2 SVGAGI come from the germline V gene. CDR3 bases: TGTGCCAGCAGTGTGGACAACGGCAGGGAAAAACTGTTTTTT. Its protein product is CASSVDNGREKLFF.

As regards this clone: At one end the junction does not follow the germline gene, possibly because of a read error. This chain's CDR3 is CASSFRGASEKLLF. The CDR3 DNA reads as TGTGCCAGCAGCTTCAGGGGGGCAAGTGAAAAACTGCTTTTT. The rearrangement uses TRBV7-2 and TRBJ1-4; 7 bases map to TRBD1. The germline CDR1 and CDR2 sequences are SGHTA and FQGNSA. The length of the CDR3 is 14 residues.

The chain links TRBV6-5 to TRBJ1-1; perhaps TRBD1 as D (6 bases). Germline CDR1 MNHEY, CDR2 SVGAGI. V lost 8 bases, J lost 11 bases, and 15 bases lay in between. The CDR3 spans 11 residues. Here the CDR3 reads CASGQGPAAFF. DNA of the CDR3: TGTGCCAGCGGTCAGGGGCCTGCCGCTTTCTTT.

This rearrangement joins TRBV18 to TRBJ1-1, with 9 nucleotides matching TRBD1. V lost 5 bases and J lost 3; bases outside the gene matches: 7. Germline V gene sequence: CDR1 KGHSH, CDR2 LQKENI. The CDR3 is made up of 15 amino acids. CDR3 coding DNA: TGTGCCAGCTCAGCCTACAGGGGGCCGGACACTGAAGCTTTCTTT. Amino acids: CASSAYRGPDTEAFF.

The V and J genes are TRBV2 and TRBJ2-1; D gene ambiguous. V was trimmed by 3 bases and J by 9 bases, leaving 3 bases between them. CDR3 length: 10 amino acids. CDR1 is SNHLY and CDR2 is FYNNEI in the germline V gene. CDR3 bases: TGTGCCAGCAGTGACCTTGAGCAGTTCTTC. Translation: CASSDLEQFF.

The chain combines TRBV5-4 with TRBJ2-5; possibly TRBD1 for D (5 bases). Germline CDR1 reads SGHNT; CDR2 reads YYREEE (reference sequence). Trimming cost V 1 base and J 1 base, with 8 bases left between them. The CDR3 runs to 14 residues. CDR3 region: CASSLSQGQETQYF. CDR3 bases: TGTGCCAGCAGCTTGTCCCAGGGCCAAGAGACCCAGTACTTC.

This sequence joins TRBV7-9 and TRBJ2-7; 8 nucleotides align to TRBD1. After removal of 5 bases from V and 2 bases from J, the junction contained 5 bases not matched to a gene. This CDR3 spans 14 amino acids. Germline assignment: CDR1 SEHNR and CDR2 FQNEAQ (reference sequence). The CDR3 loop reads CASSVQGETYEQYF. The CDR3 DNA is TGTGCCAGCAGCGTACAGGGGGAGACCTACGAGCAGTACTTC.

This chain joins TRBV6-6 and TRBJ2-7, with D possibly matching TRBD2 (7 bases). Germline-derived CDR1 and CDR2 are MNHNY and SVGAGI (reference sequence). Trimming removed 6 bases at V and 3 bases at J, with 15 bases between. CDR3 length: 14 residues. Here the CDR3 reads CASRDPGEGYEQYF. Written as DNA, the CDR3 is TGTGCCAGCAGGGACCCAGGGGAGGGCTACGAGCAGTACTTC.

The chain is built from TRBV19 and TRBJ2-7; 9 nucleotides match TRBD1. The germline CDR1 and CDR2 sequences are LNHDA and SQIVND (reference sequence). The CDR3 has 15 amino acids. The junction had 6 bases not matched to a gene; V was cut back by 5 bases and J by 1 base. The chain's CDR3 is CASSPGTGYSYEQYF. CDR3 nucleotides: TGTGCCAGTAGTCCGGGGACAGGGTATTCCTACGAGCAGTACTTC. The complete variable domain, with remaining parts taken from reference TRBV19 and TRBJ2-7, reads DGGITQSPKYLFRKEGQNVTLSCEQNLNHDAMYWYRQDPGQGLRLIYYSQIVNDFQKGDIAEGYSVSREKKESFPLTVTSAQKNPTAFYLCASSPGTGYSYEQYFGPGTRLTVT.

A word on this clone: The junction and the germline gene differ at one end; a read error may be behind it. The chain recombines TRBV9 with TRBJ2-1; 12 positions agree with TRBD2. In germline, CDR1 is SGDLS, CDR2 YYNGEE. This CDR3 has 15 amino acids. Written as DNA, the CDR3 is TGTGCCGGCAGCGGAGCTAGCGGGGGGGACAATGAGCAGTTCTTC. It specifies CAGSGASGGDNEQFF.

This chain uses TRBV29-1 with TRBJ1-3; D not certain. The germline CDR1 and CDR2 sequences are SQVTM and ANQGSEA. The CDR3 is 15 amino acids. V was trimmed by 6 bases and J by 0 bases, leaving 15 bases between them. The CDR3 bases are TGCAGCGTCGATATTAGAGGGAACTCTGGAAACACCATATATTTT. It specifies CSVDIRGNSGNTIYF. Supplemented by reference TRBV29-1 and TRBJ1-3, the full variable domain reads SAVISQKPSRDICQRGTSLTIQCQVDSQVTMMFWYRQQPGQSLTLIATANQGSEATYESGFVIDKFPISRPNLTFSTLTVSNMSPEDSSIYLCSVDIRGNSGNTIYFGEGSWLTVV.

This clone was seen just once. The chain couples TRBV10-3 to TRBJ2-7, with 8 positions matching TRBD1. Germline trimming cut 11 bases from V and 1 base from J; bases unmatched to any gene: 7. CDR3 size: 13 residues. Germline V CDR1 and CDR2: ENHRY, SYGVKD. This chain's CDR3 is CAVSGTGSYEQYF. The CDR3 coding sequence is TGTGCCGTCTCCGGGACAGGATCCTACGAGCAGTACTTC.

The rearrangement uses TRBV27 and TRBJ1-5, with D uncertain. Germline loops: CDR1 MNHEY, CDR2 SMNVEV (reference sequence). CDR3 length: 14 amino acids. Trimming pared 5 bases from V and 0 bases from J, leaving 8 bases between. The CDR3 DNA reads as TGTGCCAGCAGTGTAGCCTTTAGCAATCAGCCCCAGCATTTT. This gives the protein CASSVAFSNQPQHF.

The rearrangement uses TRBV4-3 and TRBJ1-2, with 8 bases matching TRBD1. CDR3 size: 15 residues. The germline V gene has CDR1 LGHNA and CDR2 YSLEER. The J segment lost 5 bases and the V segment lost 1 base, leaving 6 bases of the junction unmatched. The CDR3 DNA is TGCGCCAGCAGCCAAGGGCGGACAGGGTTGTATGGCTACACCTTC. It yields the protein CASSQGRTGLYGYTF.

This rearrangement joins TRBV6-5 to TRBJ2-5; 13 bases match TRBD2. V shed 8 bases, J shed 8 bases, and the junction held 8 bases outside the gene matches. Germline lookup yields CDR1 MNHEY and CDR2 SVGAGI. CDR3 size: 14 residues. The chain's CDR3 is CASRTSGGVGTQYF. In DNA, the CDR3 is TGTGCCAGCCGTACTAGCGGGGGGGTGGGTACCCAGTACTTC.

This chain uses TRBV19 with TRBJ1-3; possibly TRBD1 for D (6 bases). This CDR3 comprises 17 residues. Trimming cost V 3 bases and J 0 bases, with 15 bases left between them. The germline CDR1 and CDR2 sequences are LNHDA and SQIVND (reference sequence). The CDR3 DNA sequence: TGTGCCAGTAGTATTCTTGGACAGCGATCCTCTGGAAACACCATATATTTT. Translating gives CASSILGQRSSGNTIYF.

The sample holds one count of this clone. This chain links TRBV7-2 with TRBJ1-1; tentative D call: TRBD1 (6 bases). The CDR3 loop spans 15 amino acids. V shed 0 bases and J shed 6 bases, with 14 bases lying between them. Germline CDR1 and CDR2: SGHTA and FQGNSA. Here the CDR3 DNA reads TGTGCCAGCAGCTTAGCGTTACGGGGGGGCTCTGAAGCTTTCTTT. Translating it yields CASSLALRGGSEAFF.

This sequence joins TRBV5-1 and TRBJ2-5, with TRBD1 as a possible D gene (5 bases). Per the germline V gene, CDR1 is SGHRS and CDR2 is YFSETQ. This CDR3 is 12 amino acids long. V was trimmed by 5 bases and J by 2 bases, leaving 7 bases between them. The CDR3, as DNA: TGCGCCAGCAGGGCAGGGCAAGAGACCCAGTACTTC. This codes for CASRAGQETQYF.

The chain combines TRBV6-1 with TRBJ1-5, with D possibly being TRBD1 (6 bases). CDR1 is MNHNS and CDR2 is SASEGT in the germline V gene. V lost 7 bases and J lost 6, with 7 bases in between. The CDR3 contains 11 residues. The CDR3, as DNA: TGTGCCAGCATGGGGGCTCAGCCCCAGCATTTT. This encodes CASMGAQPQHF.

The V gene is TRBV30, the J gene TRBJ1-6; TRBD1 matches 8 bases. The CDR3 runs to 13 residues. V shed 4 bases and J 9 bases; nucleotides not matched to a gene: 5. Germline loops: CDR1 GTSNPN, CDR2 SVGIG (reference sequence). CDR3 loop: CAWTGQVTSPLHF. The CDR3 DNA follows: TGTGCCTGGACGGGACAGGTGACTTCACCCCTCCACTTT.

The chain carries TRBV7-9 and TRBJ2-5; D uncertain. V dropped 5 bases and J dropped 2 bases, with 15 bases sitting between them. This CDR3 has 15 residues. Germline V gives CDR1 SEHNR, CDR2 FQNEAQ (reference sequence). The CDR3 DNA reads TGTGCCAGCAGCCCGACCGGGTTTCAGCAAGAGACCCAGTACTTC. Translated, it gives CASSPTGFQQETQYF.

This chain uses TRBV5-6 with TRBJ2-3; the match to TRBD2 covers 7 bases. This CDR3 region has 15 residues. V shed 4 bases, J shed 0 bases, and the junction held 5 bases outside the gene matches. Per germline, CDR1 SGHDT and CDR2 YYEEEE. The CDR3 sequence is CASSAWRGSTDTQYF. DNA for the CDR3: TGTGCCAGCAGCGCATGGCGGGGGAGCACAGATACGCAGTATTTT.